This note documents a single T cell receptor (beta chain) sequence. The assay was carried out at the deep level. Assay: immunoSEQ multiplex PCR; the TCRdb copy retains only in-frame clones and omits some. The table records about 180,000 clones, just under 95% of them present only once. The sample originates from a study of shared clonotypes between healthy human individuals. The germline V and J ends were trimmed by 1 base and 9 bases, with 10 bases remaining between them. The germline V gene has CDR1 SEHNR and CDR2 FQNEAQ (reference sequence). This CDR3 has 13 amino acids. The sequence derives from a woman aged 25 to 39 in good health. Sequenced input: naive CD4+ T cells sorted from blood. Subset reported: CD45RA+ positively selected. The rearrangement links TRBV7-9 to TRBJ2-1; a weak D match, TRBD2 (6 bases). CDR3: CASSLELATEQFF. In DNA, the CDR3 is TGTGCCAGCAGCTTAGAACTAGCAACTGAGCAGTTCTTC.